The subject of this entry is one T cell receptor (beta chain). As yet, its antigen is unknown. This specimen comes from a study of identical twins. General study findings and limits: For out-of-frame beta sequences, excess twin sharing was weaker.

The ends were cut back, 6 bases at V and 2 bases at J, with 14 bases in the middle. CDR1 is WSHSY and CDR2 is SAAADI in the germline V gene. The CDR3 totals 15 residues. TCRdb reanalysed the 5' RACE reads using MiXCR and keeps one entry per CDR3 protein. Of 250,000 or so distinct CDR3 sequences listed, approximately 8.3% are singletons. This sample was also put to use in a study of yellow fever vaccine responses in identical twins.

This chain connects TRBV10-2 to TRBJ2-1; D gene uncertain. Material for sequencing was CD8+ T cells sorted from blood. The clonotype was recovered from a woman between 18 and 29 years old in good health. CDR3: CASSRSGTTYNEQFF. In DNA, the CDR3 is TGCGCCAGCAGCCGTTCAGGCACGACCTACAATGAGCAGTTCTTC.